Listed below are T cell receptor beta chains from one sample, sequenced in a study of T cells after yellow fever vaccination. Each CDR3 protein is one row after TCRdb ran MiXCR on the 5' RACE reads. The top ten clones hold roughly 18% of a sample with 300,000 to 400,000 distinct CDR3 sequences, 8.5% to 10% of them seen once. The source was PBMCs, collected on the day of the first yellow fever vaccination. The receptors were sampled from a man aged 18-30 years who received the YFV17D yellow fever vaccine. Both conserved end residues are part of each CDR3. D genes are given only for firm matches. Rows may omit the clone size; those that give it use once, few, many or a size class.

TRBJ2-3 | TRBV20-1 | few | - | CSADDSRGTDTQYF
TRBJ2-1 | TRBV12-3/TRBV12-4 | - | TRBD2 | CASSPGLGRENEQFF
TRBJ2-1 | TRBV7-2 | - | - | CASSKRALLDYNEQFF
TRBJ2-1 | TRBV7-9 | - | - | CASTLRGVENNEQFF
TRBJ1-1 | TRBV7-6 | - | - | CASSLEGHGGAAFF
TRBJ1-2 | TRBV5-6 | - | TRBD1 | CASSRDREWYGYTF
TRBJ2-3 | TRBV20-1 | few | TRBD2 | CSARDSAGGDTQYF
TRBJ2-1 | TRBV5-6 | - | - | CASNLRVGANEQFF
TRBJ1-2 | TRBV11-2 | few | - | CASSPNDSPTYGYTF
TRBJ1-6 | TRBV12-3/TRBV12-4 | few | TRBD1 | CASSSPGGGSPLHF
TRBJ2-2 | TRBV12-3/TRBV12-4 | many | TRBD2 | CASSSGLKTGELFF